The 24 T cell receptor beta chains below come from one sample, sequenced in a study of T cell changes during pregnancy in multiple sclerosis. The data were produced by immunoSEQ multiplex PCR, yet TCRdb's version contains in-frame clones alone and is incomplete. The table shows around 130,000 clones, with roughly 97% occurring only once. This sample comprised peripheral blood, obtained after pregnancy. The receptor set was obtained from a female donor with multiple sclerosis, enrolled in a pregnancy study.

This chain joins TRBV5-1 and TRBJ2-3; TRBD2 matches at 10 bases. The V gene's germline CDR1 is SGHRS and CDR2 YFSETQ. The CDR3 covers 15 residues. The J segment lost 2 bases and the V segment lost 5 bases, leaving 5 bases of the junction unmatched. The CDR3 DNA sequence: TGCGCCAGCAGGCCGGGACTAGCGAACACAGATACGCAGTATTTT. This gives the protein CASRPGLANTDTQYF.

This clone showed up just once. The genes are TRBV5-1 and TRBJ2-7; 8 bases line up with TRBD1. Trimming cost V 6 bases and J 6 bases; bases outside gene matches: 8. Germline V gene sequence: CDR1 SGHRS, CDR2 YFSETQ. The CDR3 contains 13 residues. In DNA, the CDR3 is TGCGCCAGCACTTTCGGACAGGGTGGCGAGCAGTACTTC. It yields the protein CASTFGQGGEQYF.

This clone was recorded once. This chain uses TRBV4-2 with TRBJ2-3; maybe TRBD2 (6 bases). The CDR3 runs 17 residues. V was shortened by 2 bases and J by 6 bases, with 21 bases between the two germline ends. The V gene's germline CDR1 is LGHNA and CDR2 YNFKEQ. CDR3 DNA sequence: TGTGCCAGCAGCCAATATGCGGGATCGAGTAGAGGGGATACGCAGTATTTT. Its protein product is CASSQYAGSSRGDTQYF.

The chain recombines TRBV19 with TRBJ2-1; TRBD2 matches at 8 bases. With V trimmed by 3 bases and J by 2 bases, 6 bases remained unmatched. The CDR3 has 16 amino acids. Germline lookup yields CDR1 LNHDA and CDR2 SQIVND (reference sequence). CDR3: CASSMSGRTAYNEQFF. Written as DNA, the CDR3 is TGTGCCAGTAGTATGAGCGGGAGAACGGCCTACAATGAGCAGTTCTTC.

The V call is TRBV4-1, the J call TRBJ2-3, with no clear D. The germline V and J ends were trimmed by 4 bases and 4 bases, with 12 bases remaining between them. This CDR3 has 14 residues. The germline gives CDR1 MGHRA, CDR2 YSYEKL. The DNA for the CDR3 is TGCGCCAGCAGCCTTATTATAGTGTCAGATACGCAGTATTTT. Translation gives CASSLIIVSDTQYF.

This clone showed up just once. This rearrangement joins TRBV4-1 to TRBJ1-5; 7 bases agree with TRBD1. This CDR3 has 15 amino acids. V gave up 2 bases and J gave up 5 bases; unmatched junction bases: 6. Germline CDR1 and CDR2: MGHRA and YSYEKL. CDR3 nucleotides: TGCGCCAGCAGCCAATATGAGGGGGCCCATCAGCCCCAGCATTTT. Translated: CASSQYEGAHQPQHF.

The chain links TRBV5-1 to TRBJ2-7; 9 nucleotides agree with TRBD2. Germline lookup yields CDR1 SGHRS and CDR2 YFSETQ. CDR3 length equals 18 residues. V lost 4 bases, J lost 1 base, and 15 bases stayed unmatched. CDR3 nucleotide sequence: TGCGCCAGCAGCCTCCCTAGGGGCGGGAGGGAGAGGTCCTACGAGCAGTACTTC. As protein: CASSLPRGGRERSYEQYF.

This chain uses TRBV7-9 with TRBJ1-1, with D possibly matching TRBD1 (5 bases). Germline-derived CDR1 and CDR2 are SEHNR and FQNEAQ (reference sequence). This CDR3 region has 13 residues. Trimming stripped 4 bases from V and 3 bases from J, with 9 bases between. The CDR3: CASSWSGDTEAFF. The CDR3 DNA is TGTGCCAGCAGCTGGTCGGGGGACACTGAAGCTTTCTTT.

The rearrangement joins TRBV5-1 to TRBJ2-1; no clear D gene. Germline-derived CDR1 and CDR2 are SGHRS and YFSETQ. V shed 4 bases and J shed 6 bases, with 5 bases lying between them. The CDR3 is 11 residues long. The chain's CDR3 is CASSGRNEQFF. DNA for the CDR3: TGCGCCAGCAGCGGGCGCAATGAGCAGTTCTTC.

This rearrangement joins TRBV30 to TRBJ1-2; D call uncertain. Trimming shortened V by 8 bases and J by 4 bases, and 8 bases separated the two germline ends. This CDR3 spans 10 amino acids. The germline V gene has CDR1 GTSNPN and CDR2 SVGIG (reference sequence). In nucleotides, the CDR3 is TGTGCCAGTCTCAGCTATGGCTACACCTTC. This translates into CASLSYGYTF.

The chain is built from TRBV15 and TRBJ2-1; 7 bases match TRBD2. J gave up 8 bases and V 3 bases, and 10 bases lay outside the gene matches. Germline CDR1 reads LNHNV; CDR2 reads YYDKDF (reference sequence). The CDR3 sequence is 15 residues long. CDR3 DNA sequence: TGTGCCACCAGCAGTGCGGGAGCCGCAATCGATGAGCAGTTCTTC. Translated, it gives CATSSAGAAIDEQFF.

Only one count was recorded for this clone. This chain links TRBV13 with TRBJ2-5; 8 nucleotides line up with TRBD1. The length of the CDR3 is 19 residues. From germline, CDR1 is PRHDT and CDR2 FYEKMQ (reference sequence). Trimming removed 1 base from V and 0 bases from J; junction bases left unmatched: 13. In DNA, the CDR3 is TGTGCCAGCAGCTTAGAGGGAAGGAGGACAGGGTGGTACCAAGAGACCCAGTACTTC. Translation: CASSLEGRRTGWYQETQYF.

This chain joins TRBV14 and TRBJ2-7; 11 nucleotides line up with TRBD1. V lost 4 bases to trimming and J lost 7 bases; unmatched junction nucleotides: 12. This CDR3 contains 16 residues. Germline V lookup: CDR1 SGHDN, CDR2 FVKESK. CDR3 residues: CASSLRSGQGGSEQYF. The CDR3 DNA reads as TGTGCCAGCAGCCTAAGATCGGGACAGGGGGGTTCAGAGCAGTACTTC.

This clone showed up just once. The chain links TRBV28 to TRBJ2-3, with 9 bases lining up with TRBD1. The CDR3 has 15 amino acids. In germline, CDR1 is MDHEN, CDR2 SYDVKM. J gave up 0 bases and V 6 bases, and 4 bases lay outside the gene matches. For the CDR3, the DNA is TGTGCCAGCAGAGACAGGGGGGCAAGCACAGATACGCAGTATTTT. It is translated as CASRDRGASTDTQYF.

The rearrangement links TRBV27 to TRBJ2-1; D is unresolved. Germline lookup yields CDR1 MNHEY and CDR2 SMNVEV (reference sequence). The CDR3 loop spans 15 amino acids. Trimming shortened V by 7 bases and J by 9 bases, and 22 bases separated the two germline ends. The DNA for the CDR3 is TGTGCCAGCATCTATAGTGGCGGCCCTTCCCGTGAGCAGTTCTTC. It is translated as CASIYSGGPSREQFF.

This chain connects TRBV20-1 to TRBJ1-4; D is unresolved. Trimming stripped 5 bases from V and 12 bases from J, with 13 bases between. The CDR3 has 11 residues. The germline CDR1 and CDR2 sequences are DFQATT and SNEGSKA (reference sequence). The CDR3 spells CSAYLMPELFF. The CDR3 nucleotides read TGCAGTGCTTATCTAATGCCGGAACTGTTTTTT.

J is TRBJ1-1 and V is TRBV4-1; D ambiguous. The V end was cut by 5 bases, the J end by 1 base, with 17 bases between. Looked up from germline, CDR1 is MGHRA and CDR2 is YSYEKL. The CDR3 extends over 16 amino acids. CDR3 sequence (DNA): TGCGCCAGCAGCGAGAGTGGGAGATGGGGGAACACTGAAGCTTTCTTT. Protein sequence: CASSESGRWGNTEAFF.

The chain is built from TRBV7-2 and TRBJ2-5, with D perhaps TRBD2 (5 bases). This CDR3 contains 19 residues. Trimming took off 5 bases at V and 7 bases at J, with 32 bases between the two ends. CDR1 and CDR2 from the germline V gene are SGHTA and FQGNSA. The DNA for the CDR3 is TGTGCCAGCAGCCAAGGTGCCATTAATCGGGGATCTGGGATGGGGACCCAGTACTTC. It translates to CASSQGAINRGSGMGTQYF.

This chain uses TRBV27 with TRBJ1-1; the match to TRBD1 covers 8 bases. V dropped 1 base and J dropped 1; count of bases not matched to a gene: 2. Germline V gene sequence: CDR1 MNHEY, CDR2 SMNVEV (reference sequence). The CDR3 sequence is 15 residues long. The CDR3: CASSLLQGGNTEAFF. The CDR3 nucleotides read TGTGCCAGCAGTTTATTACAGGGGGGGAACACTGAAGCTTTCTTT.

This chain joins TRBV27 and TRBJ2-3, with D perhaps matching TRBD1 (6 bases). The CDR3 runs to 13 residues. V shed 6 bases and J shed 3 bases, with 10 bases lying between them. Germline V CDR1 and CDR2: MNHEY, SMNVEV (reference sequence). Here the CDR3 reads CASSKGDTDTQYF. The CDR3 nucleotides are TGTGCCAGCAGCAAGGGGGATACAGATACGCAGTATTTT.

This chain joins TRBV28 and TRBJ2-7; D possibly corresponds to TRBD2 (5 bases). Germline CDR1 reads MDHEN; CDR2 reads SYDVKM. CDR3 size: 13 residues. Trimming removed 6 bases from V and 6 bases from J, with 15 bases in between. The CDR3 nucleotides are TGTGCCAGCAGACCCACTCAGCGGATCGAGCAGTACTTC. Its protein product is CASRPTQRIEQYF.

The chain couples TRBV6-6 to TRBJ2-2; the match to TRBD1 covers 7 bases. Germline V gene lookup returns CDR1 MNHNY and CDR2 SVGAGI (reference sequence). The V gene end was trimmed by 7 bases and the J gene end by 1 base; junction bases not matched to a gene: 3. The CDR3 has 14 amino acids. The CDR3 region has the DNA TGTGCCAGCAACGACAGGGAGAACACCGGGGAGCTGTTTTTT. Translation: CASNDRENTGELFF.

The V call is TRBV27, the J call TRBJ2-7; 7 bases agree with TRBD1. The CDR3 runs 14 residues. Germline CDR1 MNHEY, CDR2 SMNVEV (reference sequence). V dropped 8 bases and J dropped 1; count of bases not matched to a gene: 8. The CDR3 here is CASHLRGRSYEQYF. In DNA form, the CDR3 reads TGTGCCAGCCACCTCAGGGGGAGATCCTACGAGCAGTACTTC.

The rearrangement joins TRBV27 to TRBJ2-1; 11 bases align to TRBD2. The CDR3 consists of 16 residues. The germline CDR1 and CDR2 sequences are MNHEY and SMNVEV (reference sequence). With 5 bases clipped from V and 5 bases from J, the junction kept 8 bases outside the gene matches. The CDR3 protein is CASSHLQGLADNEQFF. CDR3 coding DNA: TGTGCCAGCAGTCATCTCCAGGGACTAGCGGACAATGAGCAGTTCTTC.